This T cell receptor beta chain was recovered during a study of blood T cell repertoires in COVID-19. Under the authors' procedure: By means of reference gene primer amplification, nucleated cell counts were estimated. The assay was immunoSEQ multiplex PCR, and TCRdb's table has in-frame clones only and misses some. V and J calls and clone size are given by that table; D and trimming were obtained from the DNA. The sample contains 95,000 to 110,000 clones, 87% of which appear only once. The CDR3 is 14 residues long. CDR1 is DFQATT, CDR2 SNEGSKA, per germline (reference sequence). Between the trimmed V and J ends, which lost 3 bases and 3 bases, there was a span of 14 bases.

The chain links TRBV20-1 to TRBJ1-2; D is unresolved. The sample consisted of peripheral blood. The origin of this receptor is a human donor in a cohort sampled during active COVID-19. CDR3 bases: TGCAGTGCTAGTCCCGCGGCTGAGTACTATGGCTACACCTTC. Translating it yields CSASPAAEYYGYTF.